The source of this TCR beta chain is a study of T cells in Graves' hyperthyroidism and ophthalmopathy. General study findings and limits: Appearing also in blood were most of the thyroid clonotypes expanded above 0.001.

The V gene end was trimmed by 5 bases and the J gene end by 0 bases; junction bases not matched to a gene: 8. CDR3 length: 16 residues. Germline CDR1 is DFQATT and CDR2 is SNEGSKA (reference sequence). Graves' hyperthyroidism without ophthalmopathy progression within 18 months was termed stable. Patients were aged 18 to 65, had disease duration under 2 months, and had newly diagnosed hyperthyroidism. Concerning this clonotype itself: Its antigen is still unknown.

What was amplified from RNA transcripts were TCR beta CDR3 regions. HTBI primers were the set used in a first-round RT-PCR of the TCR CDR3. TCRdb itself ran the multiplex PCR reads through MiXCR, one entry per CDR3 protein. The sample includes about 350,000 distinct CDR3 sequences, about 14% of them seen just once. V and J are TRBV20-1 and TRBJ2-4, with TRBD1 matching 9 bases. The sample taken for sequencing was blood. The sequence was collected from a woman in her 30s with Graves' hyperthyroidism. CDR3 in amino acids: CSAGRQGEIAKNIQYF. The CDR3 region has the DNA TGCAGTGCTGGAAGACAGGGGGAAATAGCCAAAAACATTCAGTACTTC.